This T cell receptor (beta chain) was observed in a study of graft-versus-host responses after intestinal transplantation. Looking at the study overall: Once they had received anti-thymocyte globulin induction, all recipients took tacrolimus and steroids for about three years.

Trimming stripped 4 bases from V and 0 bases from J, with 7 bases between. In germline, CDR1 is MGHRA, CDR2 YSYEKL. CDR3 length equals 15 residues. Repertoires were generated with immunoSEQ multiplex PCR, while TCRdb's copy carries only in-frame clones and drops some. The sample contains about 98,000 clones, about 82% of which appear only once. This clone was seen a single time. Its specificity is unknown. General study findings and limits: Detection of GvH clones occurred in recipient marrow, and some had their first appearance in ileum or blood. HvG clone declines early post-transplant were associated with peak circulating GvH levels. Elevated graft-versus-host to host-versus-graft clonal ratios in allografts were recorded for patients with graft-donor T cell macrochimerism.

The sample was PBMCs, taken 255 days after intestinal transplant. The J gene is TRBJ1-6, the V gene TRBV4-1; unclear D gene. The receptor was derived from a human patient who received an intestinal transplant, so some T cells may come from the graft donor. CDR3 nucleotides: TGCGCCAGCAGCCCGGAAAGCTCCTATAATTCACCCCTCCACTTT. Residues: CASSPESSYNSPLHF.